These 4 T cell receptor beta chains originate from one sample sequenced in a study of shared clonotypes between healthy human individuals. Cells designated naive CD8 were CD45RO-negative and were positively selected for CCR7, with terminally differentiated effector memory CD45RA+ cells excluded. Assay: immunoSEQ multiplex PCR; the TCRdb copy retains only in-frame clones and omits some. The repertoire holds around 1.9 million clones, with 85% to 95% as singletons. Input material: naive CD8+ T cells from PBMCs. The receptor set was obtained from a man aged 18-30 years in good health. Some clones in this sample may be carry-over from other donors' samples.

The DNA for the CDR3 is TGTGCCATCAGTGACCCGACTAGCGGGGCCTACTCCTACAATGAGCAGTTCTTC. Translated, it gives CAISDPTSGAYSYNEQFF. V and J are TRBV10-3 and TRBJ2-1; 11 nucleotides align to TRBD2. V was pared by 3 bases and J by 0 bases, with 7 bases of the junction left unmatched. The CDR3 loop spans 18 amino acids. The germline gives CDR1 ENHRY, CDR2 SYGVKD.

Turning to this clone: Other DNA variants within this sample encode the same CDR3. The chain has TRBV7-9 and TRBJ2-7; possible D gene TRBD1, 6 bases. Trimming pared 1 base from V and 0 bases from J, leaving 7 bases between. The CDR3 runs 14 residues. Germline CDR1 and CDR2: SEHNR and FQNEAQ (reference sequence). The CDR3 loop reads CASSLVGGSYEQYF. The CDR3, as DNA: TGTGCCAGCAGCTTAGTAGGGGGCTCCTACGAGCAGTACTTC.

The chain's CDR3 is CASSQAGQTYEQYF. In DNA form, the CDR3 reads TGCGCCAGCAGCCAAGCCGGGCAGACCTACGAGCAGTACTTC. The J gene is TRBJ2-7, the V gene TRBV4-1, with D hard to call. The CDR3 length is 14 residues. Germline assignment: CDR1 MGHRA and CDR2 YSYEKL. Trimming took 1 base from V and 2 from J, leaving 9 bases between them.

In DNA, the CDR3 is TGTGCCAGCAGCGTAGAACTAGCGGGAGATTTGGCAGATACGCAGTATTTT. As protein: CASSVELAGDLADTQYF. The chain joins TRBV9 to TRBJ2-3; 11 bases are a match to TRBD2. V lost 0 bases and J lost 4; bases outside the gene matches: 7. CDR1 is SGDLS and CDR2 is YYNGEE in the germline V gene. The CDR3 loop spans 17 amino acids.